The clone carrying this T cell receptor (beta chain) was seen a handful of times. The antigen remains unidentified. This sample was taken from a study of CD8+ T cells in alopecia areata. Study-level results: Besides other cells, scalp samples also yield sequences of resident alphabeta T cells from normal skin.

This CDR3 has 10 amino acids. The germline CDR1 and CDR2 sequences are DFQATT and SNEGSKA (reference sequence). Trimming left V 6 bases short and J 9 bases short, with 9 bases between. It was cDNA, reverse transcribed from extracted RNA, that served as the sequencing template. Repertoires were generated with immunoSEQ multiplex PCR, while TCRdb's copy carries only in-frame clones and drops some. The table includes about 69,000 clones, roughly 60% detected once. The study team obtained lesional scalp punch biopsies and peripheral blood from alopecia areata patients. The source material was CD8+ T cells sorted from blood, sampled at week 0. V and J are TRBV20-1 and TRBJ2-1; D is unclear. The source of this sequence is a human donor with alopecia areata. Here the CDR3 DNA reads TGCAGTGCCTCGCCTGTTGAGCAGTTCTTC. As protein: CSASPVEQFF.